This is a list of T cell receptor beta chains from one sample in a study of technical replicates of blood from a few donors. Sequencing used immunoSEQ multiplex PCR; TCRdb keeps in-frame clones, though not all of them. The sample consists of some 78,000 clones, 85% to 95% of them appearing once. The sequenced material came from T cells isolated from PBMCs. The source is a human donor in good health. CDR3s leave out the opening cysteine and the closing phenylalanine or tryptophan.

V	J	CDR3
TRBV19	TRBJ2-6	ASTPVAGLSGANVLT
TRBV5-1	TRBJ2-7	ASSLGVLARSSYEQY
TRBV28	TRBJ2-6	ASSSPQGQFLGANVLT
TRBV10-1	TRBJ1-1	ASSETTGWNTEAF
TRBV4-2	TRBJ1-6	ASSQAGHPGHH
TRBV5-1	TRBJ1-2	ASSLAPRERNYGYT
TRBV4-1	TRBJ2-1	ASSQDLAGRIGDEQF
TRBV6-5	TRBJ2-7	ASTLLAGSSYEQY
TRBV5-6	TRBJ2-3	ASSFLRTSTDTQY
TRBV7-3	TRBJ1-1	ASSPTVMNTEAF
TRBV28	TRBJ2-3	ASSHYMGGTGQERY
TRBV2	TRBJ1-6	ASRSDRADSPLH
TRBV7-6	TRBJ2-3	ASSLAPWGSGGLTDTQY
TRBV4-2	TRBJ2-7	ASSQVSDTYEQY
TRBV5-1	TRBJ2-3	ASSPQIGGYMADTQY
TRBV29-1	TRBJ2-5	SGESWETQY
TRBV6-1	TRBJ1-2	ASSDWLAGYGYT